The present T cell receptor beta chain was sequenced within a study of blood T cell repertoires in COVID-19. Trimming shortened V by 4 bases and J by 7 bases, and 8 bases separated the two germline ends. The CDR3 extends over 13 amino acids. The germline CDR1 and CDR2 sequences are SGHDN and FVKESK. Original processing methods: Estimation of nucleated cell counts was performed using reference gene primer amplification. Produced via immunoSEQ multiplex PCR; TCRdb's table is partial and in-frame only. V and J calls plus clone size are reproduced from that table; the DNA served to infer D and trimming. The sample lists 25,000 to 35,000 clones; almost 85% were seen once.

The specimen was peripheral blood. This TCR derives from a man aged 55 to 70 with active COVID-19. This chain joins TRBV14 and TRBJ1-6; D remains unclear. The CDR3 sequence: CASSPGWNSPLHF. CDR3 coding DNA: TGTGCCAGCAGCCCCGGGTGGAATTCACCCCTCCACTTT.